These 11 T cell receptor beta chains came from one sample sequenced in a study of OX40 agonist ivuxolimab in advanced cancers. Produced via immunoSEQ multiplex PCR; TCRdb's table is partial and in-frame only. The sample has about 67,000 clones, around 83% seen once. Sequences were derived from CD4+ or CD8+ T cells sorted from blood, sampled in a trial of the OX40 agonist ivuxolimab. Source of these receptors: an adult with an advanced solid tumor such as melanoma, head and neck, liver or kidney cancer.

CDR3 DNA: TGTGCCAGCTCTTCGGTTAACTATGGCTACACCTTC. Translation: CASSSVNYGYTF. The V call is TRBV28, the J call TRBJ1-2; D unresolved. The CDR3 is 12 residues long. Germline CDR1 MDHEN, CDR2 SYDVKM. V lost 8 bases, J lost 1 base, and 8 bases lay in between.

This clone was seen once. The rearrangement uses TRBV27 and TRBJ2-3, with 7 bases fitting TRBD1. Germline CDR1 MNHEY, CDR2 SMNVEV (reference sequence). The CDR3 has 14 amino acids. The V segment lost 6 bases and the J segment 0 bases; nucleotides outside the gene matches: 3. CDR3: CASREQGSTDTQYF. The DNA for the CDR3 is TGTGCCAGCAGGGAACAGGGGAGCACAGATACGCAGTATTTT.

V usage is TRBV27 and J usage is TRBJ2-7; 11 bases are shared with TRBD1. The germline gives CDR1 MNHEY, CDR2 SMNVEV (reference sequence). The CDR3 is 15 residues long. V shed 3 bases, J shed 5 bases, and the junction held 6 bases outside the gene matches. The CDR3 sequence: CASSFRGQGGHEQYF. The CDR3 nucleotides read TGTGCCAGCAGTTTTAGGGGACAGGGGGGCCACGAGCAGTACTTC.

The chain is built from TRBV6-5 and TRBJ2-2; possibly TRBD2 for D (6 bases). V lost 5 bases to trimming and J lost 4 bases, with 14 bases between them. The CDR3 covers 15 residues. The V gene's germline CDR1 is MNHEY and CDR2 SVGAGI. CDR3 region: CASSTKAGSTGELFF. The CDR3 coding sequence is TGTGCCAGCAGTACCAAAGCGGGTAGCACCGGGGAGCTGTTTTTT.

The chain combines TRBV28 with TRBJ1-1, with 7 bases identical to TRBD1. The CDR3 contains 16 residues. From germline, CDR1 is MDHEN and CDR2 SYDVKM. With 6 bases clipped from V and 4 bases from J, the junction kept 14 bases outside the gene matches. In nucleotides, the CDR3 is TGTGCCAGCAGCAGGGACAGCCCTCTCGGGGGCACTGAAGCTTTCTTT. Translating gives CASSRDSPLGGTEAFF.

DNA of the CDR3: TGTGCCACCCCAGCTGAAGCTTTCTTT. Its protein product is CATPAEAFF. This chain connects TRBV10-3 to TRBJ1-1; D is unclear. V was trimmed by 10 bases and J by 6 bases, leaving 6 bases between them. CDR1 is ENHRY and CDR2 is SYGVKD in the germline V gene. There are 9 residues in the CDR3.

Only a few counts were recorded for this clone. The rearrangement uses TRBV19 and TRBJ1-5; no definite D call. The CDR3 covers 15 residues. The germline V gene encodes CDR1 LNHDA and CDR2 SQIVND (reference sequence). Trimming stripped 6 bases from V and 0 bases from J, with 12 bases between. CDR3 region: CASSPPAYSNQPQHF. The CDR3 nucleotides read TGTGCCAGTAGCCCCCCGGCATATAGCAATCAGCCCCAGCATTTT.

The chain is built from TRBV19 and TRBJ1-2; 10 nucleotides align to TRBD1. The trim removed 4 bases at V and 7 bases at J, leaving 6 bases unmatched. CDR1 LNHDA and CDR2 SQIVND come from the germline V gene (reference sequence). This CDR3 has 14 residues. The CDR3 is CASSTSGQGFGYTF. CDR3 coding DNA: TGTGCCAGTAGTACCTCGGGACAGGGGTTTGGCTACACCTTC.

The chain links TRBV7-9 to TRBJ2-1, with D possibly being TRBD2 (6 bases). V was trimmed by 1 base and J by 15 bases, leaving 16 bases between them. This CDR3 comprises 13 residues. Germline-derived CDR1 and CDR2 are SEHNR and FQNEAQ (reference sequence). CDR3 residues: CASSLEEGTAGFF. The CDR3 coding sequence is TGTGCCAGCAGCTTAGAGGAGGGGACTGCGGGGTTCTTC.

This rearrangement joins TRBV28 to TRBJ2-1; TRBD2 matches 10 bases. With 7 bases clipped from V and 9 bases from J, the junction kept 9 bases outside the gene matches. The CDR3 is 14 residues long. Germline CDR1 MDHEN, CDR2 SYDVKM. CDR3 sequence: CASKPSGSWSEQFF. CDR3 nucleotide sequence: TGTGCCAGCAAGCCTAGCGGGAGCTGGAGTGAGCAGTTCTTC.

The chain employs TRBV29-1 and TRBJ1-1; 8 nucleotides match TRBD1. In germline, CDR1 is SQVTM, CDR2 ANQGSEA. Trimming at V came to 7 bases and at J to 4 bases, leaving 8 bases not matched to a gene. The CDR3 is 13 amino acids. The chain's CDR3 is CSAPYRGSTEAFF. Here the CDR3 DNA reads TGCAGCGCCCCTTACAGGGGGTCCACTGAAGCTTTCTTT.